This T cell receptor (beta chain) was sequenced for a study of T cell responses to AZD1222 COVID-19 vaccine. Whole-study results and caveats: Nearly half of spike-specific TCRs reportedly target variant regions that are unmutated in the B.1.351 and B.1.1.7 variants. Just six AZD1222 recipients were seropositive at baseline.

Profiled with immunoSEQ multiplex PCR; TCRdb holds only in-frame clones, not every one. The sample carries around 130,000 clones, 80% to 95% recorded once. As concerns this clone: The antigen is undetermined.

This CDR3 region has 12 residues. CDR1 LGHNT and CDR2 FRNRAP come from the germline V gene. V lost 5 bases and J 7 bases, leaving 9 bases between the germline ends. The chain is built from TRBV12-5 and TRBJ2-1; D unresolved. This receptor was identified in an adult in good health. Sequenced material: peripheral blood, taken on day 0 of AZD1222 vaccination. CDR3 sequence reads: CASGLNRNEQFF. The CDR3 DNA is TGTGCTAGTGGTCTAAATCGGAATGAGCAGTTCTTC.